The sequence of this T cell receptor beta chain was determined in a study of CD8+ T cells in alopecia areata. General study results and limits: Compared with normal scalp, lesional scalp had higher clonality and more expanded CD8+ clones.

TCR sequencing used cDNA made by reverse transcription of extracted RNA. The repertoire was sequenced with immunoSEQ multiplex PCR; TCRdb's copy has only in-frame clones and lacks some. Among some 170,000 clones listed, 58% were seen once. With respect to this clone: The antigen is undetermined. This specimen includes other DNA sequences encoding the same CDR3.

The germline V gene has CDR1 MNHEY and CDR2 SVGAGI. This CDR3 is built from 15 residues. V dropped 0 bases and J dropped 1 base, with 9 bases sitting between them. Treatment: oral pan-JAK inhibitor, 5-10 mg twice daily. The sequence came from a human donor with alopecia areata. The chain uses TRBV6-5 and TRBJ1-2, with D possibly matching TRBD1 (5 bases). The sequences come from CD4+ T cells sorted from blood, collected between weeks 55 and 70, from a patient treated with tofacitinib. This CDR3 is CASSYSRQGNYGYTF. In nucleotides, the CDR3 is TGTGCCAGCAGTTACTCGAGGCAGGGTAACTATGGCTACACCTTC.